Listed below are T cell receptor beta chains from one sample, sequenced in a study of neurological immune-mediated disorders. TCRdb reprocessed the 5' RACE reads with MiXCR, giving one entry per CDR3 protein. The table includes about 44,000 distinct CDR3 sequences, roughly 21% detected once. The sequenced sample was PBMCs. The receptors shown here come from a man in his sixties with HTLV-1-associated myelopathy (HAM/TSP). Each CDR3 is given with its conserved first and last residue. Each record gives: D gene, V gene, clone size, J gene, CDR3 protein, CDR3 DNA. A D gene is named only where the DNA matches it firmly. Clone sizes are given selectively: once, few, many, or a class where the clone is expanded.

D gene: -
V gene: TRBV5-1
clone size: many
J gene: TRBJ1-5
CDR3 protein: CASSPINQPQHF
CDR3 DNA: TGCGCCAGCAGCCCTATAAATCAGCCCCAGCATTTT

D gene: TRBD1
V gene: TRBV5-1
clone size: few
J gene: TRBJ1-1
CDR3 protein: CASKGGTGSTEAFF
CDR3 DNA: TGCGCCAGCAAAGGGGGGACAGGGTCCACTGAAGCTTTCTTT

D gene: TRBD1
V gene: TRBV29-1
clone size: -
J gene: TRBJ1-4
CDR3 protein: CSVGSRTGSEKLFF
CDR3 DNA: TGCAGCGTTGGGAGCAGGACAGGGAGTGAAAAACTGTTTTTT

D gene: TRBD2
V gene: TRBV10-2
clone size: -
J gene: TRBJ2-1
CDR3 protein: CASSEMASGHNEQFF
CDR3 DNA: TGCGCCAGCAGTGAGATGGCTAGCGGACACAATGAGCAGTTCTTC

D gene: TRBD2
V gene: TRBV11-3
clone size: -
J gene: TRBJ2-3
CDR3 protein: CASSLTSGTTDTQYF
CDR3 DNA: TGTGCCAGCAGCTTAACTAGCGGAACCACAGATACGCAGTATTTT

D gene: -
V gene: TRBV6-2/TRBV6-3
clone size: many
J gene: TRBJ1-5
CDR3 protein: CASRTGGADNQPQHF
CDR3 DNA: TGTGCCAGCCGGACCGGGGGGGCTGACAATCAGCCCCAGCATTTT

D gene: TRBD2
V gene: TRBV29-1
clone size: medium-sized
J gene: TRBJ2-6
CDR3 protein: CSASGGIVSRANVLTF
CDR3 DNA: TGCAGCGCTTCGGGGGGGATAGTCTCTAGGGCCAACGTCCTGACTTTC

D gene: -
V gene: TRBV11-1
clone size: -
J gene: TRBJ2-3
CDR3 protein: CATGPFTDTQYF
CDR3 DNA: TGTGCCACCGGGCCTTTCACAGATACGCAGTATTTT

D gene: TRBD1
V gene: TRBV28
clone size: -
J gene: TRBJ2-1
CDR3 protein: CASRSRDRVNNEQFF
CDR3 DNA: TGTGCCAGCAGATCCCGGGACAGGGTAAACAATGAGCAGTTCTTC

D gene: -
V gene: TRBV6-6
clone size: -
J gene: TRBJ2-2
CDR3 protein: CASSPPGSTGELFF
CDR3 DNA: TGTGCCAGCAGCCCCCCAGGGAGTACCGGGGAGCTGTTTTTT

D gene: -
V gene: TRBV12-3/TRBV12-4
clone size: -
J gene: TRBJ2-3
CDR3 protein: CASSLQSAATDTQYF
CDR3 DNA: TGTGCCAGCAGTTTACAGAGCGCCGCCACAGATACGCAGTATTTT

D gene: -
V gene: TRBV9
clone size: -
J gene: TRBJ1-4
CDR3 protein: CASSGDGRNEKLFF
CDR3 DNA: TGTGCCAGCAGCGGAGACGGAAGAAATGAAAAACTGTTTTTT

D gene: -
V gene: TRBV7-9
clone size: many
J gene: TRBJ2-1
CDR3 protein: CASSLGLASGNEQFF
CDR3 DNA: TGTGCCAGCAGCTTAGGTCTAGCGTCAGGCAATGAGCAGTTCTTC

D gene: TRBD2
V gene: TRBV19
clone size: few
J gene: TRBJ2-7
CDR3 protein: CASGSGGTSIYEQYF
CDR3 DNA: TGTGCCAGTGGTAGCGGGGGAACATCAATCTACGAGCAGTACTTC

D gene: TRBD1
V gene: TRBV20-1
clone size: few
J gene: TRBJ1-2
CDR3 protein: CSARGQGPGYTF
CDR3 DNA: TGCAGTGCTAGAGGACAGGGGCCTGGCTACACCTTC

D gene: TRBD2
V gene: TRBV7-2
clone size: many
J gene: TRBJ2-1
CDR3 protein: CASSFGRGGSNEQFF
CDR3 DNA: TGTGCCAGCAGCTTTGGGCGGGGGGGGAGCAATGAGCAGTTCTTC

D gene: TRBD2
V gene: TRBV6-5
clone size: many
J gene: TRBJ2-3
CDR3 protein: CASSYSGGRGDTQYF
CDR3 DNA: TGTGCCAGCAGTTACTCAGGCGGGAGGGGCGATACGCAGTATTTT

D gene: TRBD1
V gene: TRBV20-1
clone size: many
J gene: TRBJ2-3
CDR3 protein: CRLQGAGTDTQYF
CDR3 DNA: TGCAGATTACAGGGGGCCGGAACAGATACGCAGTATTTT

D gene: -
V gene: TRBV15
clone size: -
J gene: TRBJ2-5
CDR3 protein: CATSRAREETQYF
CDR3 DNA: TGTGCTACCAGCAGAGCACGGGAAGAGACCCAGTACTTC

D gene: TRBD1
V gene: TRBV4-2
clone size: many
J gene: TRBJ1-3
CDR3 protein: CASSQMNRGSGNTIYF
CDR3 DNA: TGTGCCAGCAGCCAGATGAACAGGGGCTCTGGAAACACCATATATTTT

D gene: TRBD1
V gene: TRBV29-1
clone size: many
J gene: TRBJ1-2
CDR3 protein: CSVDPQGEDYGYTF
CDR3 DNA: TGCAGCGTTGACCCCCAGGGGGAGGACTATGGCTACACCTTC

D gene: TRBD2
V gene: TRBV5-1
clone size: many
J gene: TRBJ2-7
CDR3 protein: CASSLARDGRTYEQYF
CDR3 DNA: TGCGCCAGCAGCTTGGCGAGGGACGGGAGGACCTACGAGCAGTACTTC

D gene: -
V gene: TRBV15
clone size: many
J gene: TRBJ2-7
CDR3 protein: CATSRDLGTYEQYF
CDR3 DNA: TGTGCCACCAGCAGAGACCTAGGGACCTACGAGCAGTACTTC

D gene: TRBD2
V gene: TRBV28
clone size: -
J gene: TRBJ2-6
CDR3 protein: CASSLGQSGAGANVLTF
CDR3 DNA: TGTGCCAGCAGCCTAGGACAAAGCGGGGCTGGGGCCAACGTCCTGACTTTC

D gene: -
V gene: TRBV5-6
clone size: many
J gene: TRBJ2-3
CDR3 protein: CASSFAADTDTQYF
CDR3 DNA: TGTGCCAGCAGCTTTGCAGCGGACACAGATACGCAGTATTTT

D gene: -
V gene: TRBV10-3
clone size: -
J gene: TRBJ2-6
CDR3 protein: CAIRADGSISSGANVLTF
CDR3 DNA: TGTGCCATCAGGGCGGACGGATCCATAAGCTCTGGGGCCAACGTCCTGACTTTC

D gene: -
V gene: TRBV5-1
clone size: many
J gene: TRBJ1-1
CDR3 protein: CASSWGPSTEAFF
CDR3 DNA: TGCGCCAGCAGCTGGGGGCCTAGCACTGAAGCTTTCTTT

D gene: -
V gene: TRBV28
clone size: -
J gene: TRBJ1-2
CDR3 protein: CASSPLTFVTYGYTF
CDR3 DNA: TGTGCCAGCAGCCCGCTAACCTTCGTCACCTATGGCTACACCTTC

D gene: -
V gene: TRBV20-1
clone size: many
J gene: TRBJ1-6
CDR3 protein: CSARDEPSSYNSPLHF
CDR3 DNA: TGCAGTGCTAGAGATGAACCGAGCTCCTATAATTCACCCCTCCACTTT

D gene: TRBD2
V gene: TRBV5-1
clone size: -
J gene: TRBJ2-2
CDR3 protein: CASSRLAGEDTVELFF
CDR3 DNA: TGCGCCAGCAGCCGCCTAGCGGGGGAGGACACCGTGGAGCTGTTTTTT

D gene: -
V gene: TRBV30
clone size: -
J gene: TRBJ2-5
CDR3 protein: CAWSVLETQYF
CDR3 DNA: TGTGCCTGGAGTGTACTTGAGACCCAGTACTTC

D gene: -
V gene: TRBV5-1
clone size: few
J gene: TRBJ2-1
CDR3 protein: CASSSLEESYNEQFF
CDR3 DNA: TGCGCCAGCAGCTCGCTAGAAGAAAGCTACAATGAGCAGTTCTTC

D gene: TRBD1
V gene: TRBV29-1
clone size: many
J gene: TRBJ2-2
CDR3 protein: CSVDRGNTGELFF
CDR3 DNA: TGCAGCGTTGACAGGGGGAATACCGGGGAGCTGTTTTTT

D gene: -
V gene: TRBV20-1
clone size: -
J gene: TRBJ2-3
CDR3 protein: CSVREPASAHNTQYF
CDR3 DNA: TGCAGTGTTAGAGAGCCAGCTAGCGCTCATAATACGCAGTATTTT

D gene: TRBD2
V gene: TRBV5-1
clone size: many
J gene: TRBJ2-1
CDR3 protein: CASSLSATSGYNEQFF
CDR3 DNA: TGCGCCAGCAGCTTGTCCGCGACTAGCGGTTACAATGAGCAGTTCTTC

D gene: -
V gene: TRBV5-5
clone size: many
J gene: TRBJ2-7
CDR3 protein: CASSLGGGPTYEQYF
CDR3 DNA: TGTGCCAGCAGCTTGGGGGGCGGACCGACCTACGAGCAGTACTTC

D gene: TRBD1
V gene: TRBV25-1
clone size: many
J gene: TRBJ2-7
CDR3 protein: CASRGQGATSPNYEQYF
CDR3 DNA: TGTGCCAGCAGAGGACAGGGGGCCACTAGCCCAAACTACGAGCAGTACTTC

D gene: TRBD1
V gene: TRBV27
clone size: many
J gene: TRBJ2-5
CDR3 protein: CASSFHGTGGRETQYF
CDR3 DNA: TGTGCCAGCAGTTTCCACGGGACAGGTGGGCGGGAGACCCAGTACTTC

D gene: TRBD2
V gene: TRBV6-2/TRBV6-3
clone size: many
J gene: TRBJ2-1
CDR3 protein: CASRPKGLIGNEQFF
CDR3 DNA: TGTGCCAGCAGACCCAAGGGACTAATCGGGAATGAGCAGTTCTTC

D gene: -
V gene: TRBV29-1
clone size: few
J gene: TRBJ2-7
CDR3 protein: CSVEAVMGEQYF
CDR3 DNA: TGCAGCGTTGAAGCGGTAATGGGAGAGCAGTACTTC

D gene: TRBD1
V gene: TRBV5-5
clone size: many
J gene: TRBJ1-6
CDR3 protein: CASSGRPGTGGSPLHF
CDR3 DNA: TGTGCCAGCAGCGGAAGACCCGGGACAGGTGGTTCACCCCTCCACTTT

D gene: TRBD2
V gene: TRBV6-1
clone size: many
J gene: TRBJ2-1
CDR3 protein: CASSDLSGSINEQFF
CDR3 DNA: TGTGCCAGCAGTGACCTCAGCGGGAGTATAAATGAGCAGTTCTTC

D gene: -
V gene: TRBV7-2
clone size: many
J gene: TRBJ2-2
CDR3 protein: CASSLVAMGSTGELFF
CDR3 DNA: TGTGCCAGCAGCCTAGTCGCTATGGGGAGCACCGGGGAGCTGTTTTTT

D gene: TRBD2
V gene: TRBV20-1
clone size: many
J gene: TRBJ2-3
CDR3 protein: CSARISGERSTDTQYF
CDR3 DNA: TGCAGTGCTAGAATAAGCGGGGAGAGGAGCACAGATACGCAGTATTTT

D gene: TRBD1
V gene: TRBV14
clone size: many
J gene: TRBJ1-1
CDR3 protein: CASSRSGTGGMRGAFF
CDR3 DNA: TGTGCCAGCAGCCGCAGCGGGACAGGGGGAATGAGAGGGGCTTTCTTT

D gene: -
V gene: TRBV10-3
clone size: many
J gene: TRBJ2-7
CDR3 protein: CAISEGQGGFYEQYF
CDR3 DNA: TGTGCCATCAGTGAAGGGCAGGGGGGATTCTACGAGCAGTACTTC

D gene: -
V gene: TRBV11-2
clone size: many
J gene: TRBJ2-7
CDR3 protein: CASSLGVYYEQYF
CDR3 DNA: TGTGCCAGCAGCTTAGGGGTATACTACGAGCAGTACTTC

D gene: -
V gene: TRBV5-1
clone size: many
J gene: TRBJ2-5
CDR3 protein: CASSSAFLLTETQYF
CDR3 DNA: TGCGCCAGCAGCTCTGCCTTCCTGCTGACAGAGACCCAGTACTTC

D gene: -
V gene: TRBV15
clone size: many
J gene: TRBJ2-2
CDR3 protein: CATSRVTGLEPNTGELFF
CDR3 DNA: TGTGCCACCAGCAGAGTAACGGGGCTCGAACCGAACACCGGGGAGCTGTTTTTT

D gene: -
V gene: TRBV10-3
clone size: many
J gene: TRBJ2-7
CDR3 protein: CAISPQSYEQYF
CDR3 DNA: TGTGCCATCAGTCCCCAGAGTTACGAGCAGTACTTC

D gene: TRBD2
V gene: TRBV20-1
clone size: many
J gene: TRBJ2-2
CDR3 protein: CSADPTSMISSGELFF
CDR3 DNA: TGCAGTGCTGACCCGACTAGCATGATATCGTCCGGGGAGCTGTTTTTT

D gene: -
V gene: TRBV5-1
clone size: many
J gene: TRBJ1-5
CDR3 protein: CASSLESGSNQPQHF
CDR3 DNA: TGCGCCAGCAGCTTGGAGTCAGGGTCTAACCAGCCCCAGCATTTT

D gene: TRBD1
V gene: TRBV20-1
clone size: many
J gene: TRBJ2-7
CDR3 protein: CSARSDRGNEQYF
CDR3 DNA: TGCAGTGCTAGGAGCGACAGGGGAAACGAGCAGTACTTC